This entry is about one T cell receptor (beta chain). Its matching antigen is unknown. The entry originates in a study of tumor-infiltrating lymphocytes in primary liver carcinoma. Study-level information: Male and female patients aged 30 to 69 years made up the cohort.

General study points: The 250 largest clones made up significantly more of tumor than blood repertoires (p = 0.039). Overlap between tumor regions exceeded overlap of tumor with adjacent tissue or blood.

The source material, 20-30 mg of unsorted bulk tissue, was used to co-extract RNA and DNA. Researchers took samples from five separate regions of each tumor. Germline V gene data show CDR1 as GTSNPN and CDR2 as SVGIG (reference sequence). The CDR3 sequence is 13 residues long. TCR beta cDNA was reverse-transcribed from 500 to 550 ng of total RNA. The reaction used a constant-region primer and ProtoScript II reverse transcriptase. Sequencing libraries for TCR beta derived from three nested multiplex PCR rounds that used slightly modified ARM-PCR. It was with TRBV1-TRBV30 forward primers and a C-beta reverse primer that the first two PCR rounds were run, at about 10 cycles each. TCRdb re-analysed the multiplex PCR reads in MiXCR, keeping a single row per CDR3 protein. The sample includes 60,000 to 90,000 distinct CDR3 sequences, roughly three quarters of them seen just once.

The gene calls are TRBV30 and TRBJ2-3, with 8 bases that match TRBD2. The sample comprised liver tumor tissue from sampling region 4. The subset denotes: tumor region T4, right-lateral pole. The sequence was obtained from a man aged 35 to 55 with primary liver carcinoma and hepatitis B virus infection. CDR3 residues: CARSTGLEDTQYF. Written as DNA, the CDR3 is TGTGCTCGGAGTACGGGACTAGAAGATACGCAGTATTTT.